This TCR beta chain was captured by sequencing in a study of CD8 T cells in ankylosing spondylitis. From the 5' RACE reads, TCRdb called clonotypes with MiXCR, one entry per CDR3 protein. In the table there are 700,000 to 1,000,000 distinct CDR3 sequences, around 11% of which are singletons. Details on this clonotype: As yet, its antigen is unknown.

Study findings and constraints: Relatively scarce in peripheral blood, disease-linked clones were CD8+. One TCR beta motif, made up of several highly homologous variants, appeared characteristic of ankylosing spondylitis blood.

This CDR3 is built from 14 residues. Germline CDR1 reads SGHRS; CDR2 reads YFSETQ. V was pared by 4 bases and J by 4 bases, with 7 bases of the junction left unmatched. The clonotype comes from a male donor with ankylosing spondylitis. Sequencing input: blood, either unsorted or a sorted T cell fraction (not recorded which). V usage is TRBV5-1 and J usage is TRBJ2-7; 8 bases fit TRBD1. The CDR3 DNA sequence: TGCGCCAGCAGCAGAACGACAGGGGAGTACGAGCAGTACTTC. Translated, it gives CASSRTTGEYEQYF.